This TCR beta chain derives from a study of cytomegalovirus exposure and HLA in healthy donors. V lost 7 bases and J lost 0; bases outside the gene matches: 9. The CDR3 contains 17 residues. In germline, CDR1 is MDHEN, CDR2 SYDVKM. PCR used 60 Vbeta primers and 13 Jbeta primers. Repertoires were generated with immunoSEQ multiplex PCR, while TCRdb's copy carries only in-frame clones and drops some. The top ten clones hold 0.7% to 0.95% of a sample with under 200,000 clones, around 86% of them seen once. The source material was PBMCs. The TCR originated in a woman aged 18-29 years in good health and CMV-seronegative. The chain combines TRBV28 with TRBJ2-6; TRBD1 agrees at 7 bases. Here the CDR3 reads CASNSGQTVSGANVLTF. The CDR3 DNA follows: TGTGCCAGCAACTCGGGACAGACAGTCTCTGGGGCCAACGTCCTGACTTTC.